This T cell receptor beta chain was captured in a study of T-cell reconstitution after alpha-beta-depleted transplantation in children. Study-wide results and limits: The origin of alpha-beta T cells about two months after transplant was reportedly several hundred expanded graft clones. A year post-transplant, T-cell counts and diversity derived mostly from newly produced T cells. After transplant, high TCRbeta diversity at day 60 in some patients arose from surviving recipient T cells and thymic progenitors.

In its sample, this clonotype was seen a few times. The antigen is undetermined. The germline gives CDR1 WNHNN, CDR2 SYGVQD (reference sequence). V was shortened by 5 bases and J by 5 bases, with 12 bases between the two germline ends. This CDR3 comprises 14 residues. TCRbeta library preparation incorporated unique molecular identifiers. TCRdb reprocessed the PCR reads via MiXCR and lists one record per CDR3 protein. The sample yields 780,000 or so distinct CDR3 sequences, roughly 16% seen once. The specimen was PBMCs, mostly from graft donor cells, collected 360 days after TCRalphabeta/CD19-depleted stem cell transplant. The rearrangement uses TRBV10-1 and TRBJ2-2; D is possibly TRBD2 (5 bases). This TCR was sampled from a male patient younger than 18 who had a stem cell transplant for acute lymphoblastic leukemia, so the T cells may come from the graft donor. CDR3 DNA sequence: TGCGCCAGCAGTTCGGACGGGGAAACCGGGGAGCTGTTTTTT. It codes for CASSSDGETGELFF.